This T cell receptor beta chain was sequenced during a study of T cell changes during pregnancy in multiple sclerosis. J was trimmed by 8 bases and V by 4 bases; bases with no gene match: 3. CDR3 size: 13 residues. Germline V gives CDR1 SGHNT, CDR2 YYREEE (reference sequence). The method was immunoSEQ multiplex PCR; TCRdb's version includes in-frame clones alone and lacks a portion of them. Of about 100,000 clones in the sample, 80% to 95% are singletons; the top ten hold less than 0.85%. The chain employs TRBV5-4 and TRBJ1-5, with 10 nucleotides matching TRBD1. Sequencing was performed on peripheral blood, taken in the third trimester of pregnancy. The receptor's source is a female donor in good health, enrolled as a control in a pregnancy study. This CDR3 is CASSRDRGEPQHF. CDR3 nucleotide sequence: TGTGCCAGCAGCCGGGACAGGGGAGAGCCCCAGCATTTT.